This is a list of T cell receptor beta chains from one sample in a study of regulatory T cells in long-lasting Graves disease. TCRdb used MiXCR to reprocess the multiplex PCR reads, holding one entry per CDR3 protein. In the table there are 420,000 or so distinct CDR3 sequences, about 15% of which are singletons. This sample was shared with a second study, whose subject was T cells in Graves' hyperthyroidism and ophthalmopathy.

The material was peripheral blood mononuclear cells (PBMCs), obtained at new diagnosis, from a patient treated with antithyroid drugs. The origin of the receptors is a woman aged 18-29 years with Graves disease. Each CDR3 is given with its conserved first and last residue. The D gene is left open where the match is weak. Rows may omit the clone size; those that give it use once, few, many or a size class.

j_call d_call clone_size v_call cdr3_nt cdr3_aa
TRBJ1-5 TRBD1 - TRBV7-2 TGTGCCAGCAGCTATGGGGGGAGAGGCGGGACAGGTCATAATCAGCCCCAGCATTTT CASSYGGRGGTGHNQPQHF
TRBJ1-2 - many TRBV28 TGTGCCAGCAGTTGGGGAGGGGCCCTATATGGCTACACCTTC CASSWGGALYGYTF
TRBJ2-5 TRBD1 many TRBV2 TGTGCCAGCACGGGACAGGGATACGAGACCCAGTACTTC CASTGQGYETQYF
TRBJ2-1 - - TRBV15 TGTGCCACCAGCAGAGATCTCGGGATCAACAATGAGCAGTTCTTC CATSRDLGINNEQFF
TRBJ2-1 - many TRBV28 TGTGCCAGCAGTTCTCGCGGTATACCCTACAATGAGCAGTTCTTC CASSSRGIPYNEQFF
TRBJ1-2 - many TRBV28 TGTGCCAGCAGCTCTTGGTTTGGCTACACCTTC CASSSWFGYTF
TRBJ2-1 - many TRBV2 TGTGCCAGCAGTGAATATGAGCAGTTCTTC CASSEYEQFF
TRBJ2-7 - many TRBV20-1 TGCAGTGCTAGGCGGGATTTCGGCTACGAGCAGTACTTC CSARRDFGYEQYF
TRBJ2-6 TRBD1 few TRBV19 TGTGCCAGTGGCCCCGGACAGGGTACAGGGGCCAACGTCCTGACTTTC CASGPGQGTGANVLTF
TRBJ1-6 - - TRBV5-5 TGTGCCAAAAACAGGAGTCGCTCCACCAATTCACCCCTCCACTTT CAKNRSRSTNSPLHF
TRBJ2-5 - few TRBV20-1 TGCAGTGGCAACCCGGACGAAGAGACCCAGTACTTC CSGNPDEETQYF
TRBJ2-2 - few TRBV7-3 TGTGCCAGCAGCTTAACCGATCGGGGCACCGGGGAGCTGTTTTTT CASSLTDRGTGELFF
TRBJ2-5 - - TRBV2 TGTGCCAGCAGAAACAACCAAGAGACCCAGTACTTC CASRNNQETQYF
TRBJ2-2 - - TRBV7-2 TGTGCCAGCAGCTCAGAAGGGACGGCGAACACCGGGGAGCTGTTTTTT CASSSEGTANTGELFF
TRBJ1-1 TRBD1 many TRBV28 TGTGCCAGCAGTATACGGGACAGGGGGCGACGAATGAACACTGAAGCTTTCTTT CASSIRDRGRRMNTEAFF
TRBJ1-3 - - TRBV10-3 TGTGCCATCAGGCCGGACGACCTTTCTGGAAACACCATATATTTT CAIRPDDLSGNTIYF
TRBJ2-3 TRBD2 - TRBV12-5 TGTGCTAGTGGTTTGGGACTAGCGAATCCAGATACGCAGTATTTT CASGLGLANPDTQYF
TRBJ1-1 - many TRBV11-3 TGTGCCAGCAGCCCTGTCCCTCTGTCGAACACTGAAGCTTTCTTT CASSPVPLSNTEAFF
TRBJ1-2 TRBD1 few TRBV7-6 TGTGCCAGCAGTTCCCCGGACAGGGACTATGGCTACACCTTC CASSSPDRDYGYTF
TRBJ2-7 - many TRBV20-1 TGCAGTCCCAAAGGTCGCAACTCCTACGAGCAGTACTTC CSPKGRNSYEQYF
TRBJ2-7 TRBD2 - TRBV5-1 TGCGCCAGCAGCTTGTTGGCCGGGACTAGCCGATCTCTAATCTCCTACGAGCAGTACTTC CASSLLAGTSRSLISYEQYF
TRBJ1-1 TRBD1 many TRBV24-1 TGTGCCACCAGTGATGCCGGGACAGGGTACACTGAAGCTTTCTTT CATSDAGTGYTEAFF
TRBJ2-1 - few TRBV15 TGTGCCACCAGCAGTACTAGCATCTACAATGAGCAGTTCTTC CATSSTSIYNEQFF
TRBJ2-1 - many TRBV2 TGTGCCAGCCGTAATCTAGCGCAAAATGAGCAGTTCTTC CASRNLAQNEQFF
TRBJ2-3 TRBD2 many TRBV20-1 TGCAGTGCTTCCGGGACTAGCGGGAGGTTCGGTAGCACAGATACGCAGTATTTT CSASGTSGRFGSTDTQYF
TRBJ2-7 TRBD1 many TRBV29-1 TGCAGCGTCACAGGGGCGGACTACGAGCAGTACTTC CSVTGADYEQYF
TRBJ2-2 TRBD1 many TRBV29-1 TGCAGCGCCGGGACAGGGTTCACCGGGGAGCTGTTTTTT CSAGTGFTGELFF
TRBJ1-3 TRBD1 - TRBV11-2 TGTGCCAGCAGCGTGAAGGGGACAGGGGGCTCTGGAAACACCATATATTTT CASSVKGTGGSGNTIYF
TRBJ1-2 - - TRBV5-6 TGTGCCAGCACCTTGCTGGGCAGGGAGGATGGCTACACCTTC CASTLLGREDGYTF
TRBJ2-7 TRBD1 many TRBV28 TGTGCCAGCAGTACGTGGACAGGGGGTCACTACGAGCAGTACTTC CASSTWTGGHYEQYF
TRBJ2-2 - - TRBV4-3 TGCGCCAGCAGCCAAGAGGTGGGATTTGCGGGGGAGCTGTTTTTT CASSQEVGFAGELFF
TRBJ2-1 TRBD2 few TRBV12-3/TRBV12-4 TGTGCCAGCAGTTTTGGACTAGCGGGAGGGTTTAATGAGCAGTTCTTC CASSFGLAGGFNEQFF
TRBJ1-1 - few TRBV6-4 TGTGCCAGCACCCCCCTACGGGGGGCAACTATGAACACTGAAGCTTTCTTT CASTPLRGATMNTEAFF
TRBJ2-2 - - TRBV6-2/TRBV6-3 TGTGCCAGCAGTTACTCGACTATCGCGAACACCGGGGAGCTGTTTTTT CASSYSTIANTGELFF
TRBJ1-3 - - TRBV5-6 TGTGCCAGCAGCCTGACAATTTCTGGAAACACCATATATTTT CASSLTISGNTIYF
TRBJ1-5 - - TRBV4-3 TGCGCCAGCAGCCAAGATAGTGGGGGAGGGAGAGTGCGACCCCAGCATTTT CASSQDSGGGRVRPQHF
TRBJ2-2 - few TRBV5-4 TGTGCCAGCAGCTCTTCGTTCACCGGGGAGCTGTTTTTT CASSSSFTGELFF
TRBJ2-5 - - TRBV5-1 TGCGCCAGCAGCTTGAAGCCGGGACCAGCCCCAGAGACCCAGTACTTC CASSLKPGPAPETQYF
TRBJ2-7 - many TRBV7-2 TGTGCCAGCAGCTTACCCGACGGCCGAGGATCCTACGAGCAGTACTTC CASSLPDGRGSYEQYF
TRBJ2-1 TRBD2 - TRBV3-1 TGTGCCAGCAGCCAAACCAGCGGGAGGAGATCCTACAATGAGCAGTTCTTC CASSQTSGRRSYNEQFF
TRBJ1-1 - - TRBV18 TGTGCCAGCTCACCAGTCCCCGGGGGCGGCACTGAAGCTTTCTTT CASSPVPGGGTEAFF
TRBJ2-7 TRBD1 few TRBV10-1 TGCGCCAGCACCAGTCCACCGGGACAGGGGGCGGGGGAGCAGTACTTC CASTSPPGQGAGEQYF
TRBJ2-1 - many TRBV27 TGTGCCAGCAGACCCCTCGGCGGCAGGGGCCATGAGCAGTTCTTC CASRPLGGRGHEQFF